Shown below are 30 T cell receptor beta chains from a single sample sequenced in a study of shared clonotypes between healthy human individuals. Sequenced by immunoSEQ multiplex PCR; TCRdb stores in-frame clones only, minus some. The sample yields approximately 1,000,000 clones, around 82% seen once. The sequenced sample was memory CD4+ T cells from PBMCs. The subset: CD45RA-negative fraction. The receptors were sampled from a man aged 18 to 30 in good health. Some clones in this sample may be carry-over from other donors' samples.

The rearrangement uses TRBV21-1 and TRBJ2-4. TRBV21-1 is a known pseudogene. There are 14 residues in the CDR3. CDR3 nucleotide sequence: TGTGCCAGCAGCAAATCTTGGGCCAAAAACATTCAGTACTTC. Encoded protein: CASSKSWAKNIQYF.

With respect to this clone: Different DNA sequences within this sample yield the same CDR3. V usage is TRBV5-6 and J usage is TRBJ1-1; D is unresolved. The CDR3 extends over 14 amino acids. CDR1 and CDR2 from the germline V gene are SGHDT and YYEEEE. Trimming took off 2 bases at V and 1 base at J, with 9 bases between the two ends. CDR3 protein: CASSLYRRNTEAFF. The DNA for the CDR3 is TGTGCCAGCAGCTTATACAGAAGGAACACTGAAGCTTTCTTT.

The chain joins TRBV30 to TRBJ2-1; D may be TRBD2 (6 bases). This CDR3 comprises 15 residues. Trimming stripped 1 base from V and 3 bases from J, with 13 bases between. Germline V lookup: CDR1 GTSNPN, CDR2 SVGIG (reference sequence). DNA for the CDR3: TGTGCCTGGAGTGCTAATAGCGGAGGCTACAATGAGCAGTTCTTC. Encoded protein: CAWSANSGGYNEQFF. Together with reference TRBV30 and TRBJ2-1, the CDR3 gives the full variable domain: SQTIHQWPATLVQPVGSPLSLECTVEGTSNPNLYWYRQAAGRGLQLLFYSVGIGQISSEVPQNLSASRPQDRQFILSSKKLLLSDSGFYLCAWSANSGGYNEQFFGPGTRLTVL.

Remarks on this clone: Additional DNA sequences in this sample encode the identical CDR3. The chain has TRBV18 and TRBJ2-7; no clear D. In germline, CDR1 is KGHSH, CDR2 LQKENI. V was shortened by 4 bases and J by 2 bases, with 9 bases between the two germline ends. The CDR3 extends over 13 amino acids. The CDR3 is CASSRDGTYEQYF. The CDR3 region has the DNA TGTGCCAGCTCACGTGACGGAACCTACGAGCAGTACTTC.

This chain joins TRBV5-5 and TRBJ2-7; 7 positions agree with TRBD1. Germline V gene data show CDR1 as SGHKS and CDR2 as YYEKEE (reference sequence). The V and J ends lost 4 bases and 3 bases, in that order; junction bases with no gene match: 7. This CDR3 region has 14 residues. The CDR3 loop reads CASSQTGVVYEQYF. As DNA, the CDR3 is TGTGCCAGCAGCCAAACAGGGGTCGTCTACGAGCAGTACTTC. The full variable domain, with the rest looked up from reference TRBV5-5 and TRBJ2-7, is DAGVTQSPTHLIKTRGQQVTLRCSPISGHKSVSWYQQVLGQGPQFIFQYYEKEERGRGNFPDRFSARQFPNYSSELNVNALLLGDSALYLCASSQTGVVYEQYFGPGTRLTVT.

The CDR3 here is CASSQEYSGGWPQHF. DNA for the CDR3: TGCGCCAGCAGCCAAGAGTACAGCGGAGGGTGGCCCCAGCATTTT. The V gene is TRBV4-3, the J gene TRBJ1-5; D remains ambiguous. V gave up 0 bases and J gave up 9 bases, with 15 bases separating them. This CDR3 region has 15 residues. Germline-derived CDR1 and CDR2 are LGHNA and YSLEER.

The rearrangement joins TRBV21-1 to TRBJ1-5. TRBV21-1 has pseudogene status. The CDR3 covers 15 residues. As DNA, the CDR3 is TGTGCCAGCAGCAAAGATGGTACGACCGGTCAGCCCCAGCATTTT. It codes for CASSKDGTTGQPQHF.

The genes are TRBV6-6 and TRBJ1-1, with D possibly being TRBD1 (5 bases). The CDR3 extends over 16 amino acids. Germline V gene sequence: CDR1 MNHNY, CDR2 SVGAGI (reference sequence). Trimming took 2 bases from V and 6 from J, leaving 19 bases between them. The CDR3 nucleotides read TGTGCCAGCAGTTACCCTGGGAGGGCCCGAGGGGCTGAAGCTTTCTTT. It translates to CASSYPGRARGAEAFF.

The gene calls are TRBV29-1 and TRBJ2-5, with D perhaps assigned TRBD1 or TRBD2 (5 bases each). The germline CDR1 and CDR2 sequences are SQVTM and ANQGSEA. Trimming took 4 bases from V and 5 from J, leaving 11 bases between them. The CDR3 runs 12 residues. CDR3 sequence: CSVGRGRETQYF. CDR3 in DNA: TGCAGCGTTGGTCGGGGCAGGGAGACCCAGTACTTC.

This clone was observed a single time. The chain carries TRBV2 and TRBJ1-3; D perhaps matches TRBD1 (6 bases). Per germline, CDR1 SNHLY and CDR2 FYNNEI. Trimming took 6 bases from V and 0 from J, leaving 9 bases between them. The CDR3 has 14 residues. CDR3 bases: TGTGCCAGCAGGGGGACATACTCTGGAAACACCATATATTTT. This gives the protein CASRGTYSGNTIYF.

The V and J genes are TRBV30 and TRBJ1-2; TRBD1 is a possible D gene (5 bases). The V and J ends lost 1 base and 4 bases respectively, with 7 bases between them. The CDR3 has 12 residues. Germline V gene lookup returns CDR1 GTSNPN and CDR2 SVGIG (reference sequence). CDR3 in amino acids: CAWSGGAYGYTF. In DNA, the CDR3 is TGTGCCTGGAGTGGGGGCGCCTATGGCTACACCTTC.

The rearrangement uses TRBV28 and TRBJ2-5, with D unclear. The germline gives CDR1 MDHEN, CDR2 SYDVKM. The length of the CDR3 is 12 residues. V was trimmed by 7 bases and J by 5 bases, leaving 11 bases between them. This CDR3 reads CASTQGWETQYF. CDR3 nucleotides: TGTGCCAGCACCCAAGGGTGGGAGACCCAGTACTTC.

The chain employs TRBV6-5 and TRBJ1-4, with a possible D match to TRBD1 (6 bases). Germline V CDR1 and CDR2: MNHEY, SVGAGI. This CDR3 region has 14 residues. The germline V and J ends were trimmed by 5 bases and 8 bases, with 15 bases remaining between them. Written as DNA, the CDR3 is TGTGCCAGCAGTGATCCGGGACAAACCGAAAAACTGTTTTTT. It codes for CASSDPGQTEKLFF.

The CDR3 sequence: CASSLWTSGGSYFKDTQYF. For the CDR3, the DNA is TGTGCCAGCAGTTTATGGACTAGCGGGGGTTCCTATTTCAAAGATACGCAGTATTTT. The chain recombines TRBV28 with TRBJ2-3; 12 bases line up with TRBD2. The V gene's germline CDR1 is MDHEN and CDR2 SYDVKM. V shed 0 bases, J shed 5 bases, and the junction held 12 bases outside the gene matches. This CDR3 is built from 19 residues.

A few counts support this clone. The chain combines TRBV30 with TRBJ1-2; no definite D call. Germline-derived CDR1 and CDR2 are GTSNPN and SVGIG (reference sequence). The length of the CDR3 is 13 residues. Trimming stripped 3 bases from V and 4 bases from J, with 12 bases between. This CDR3 is CAWRPWGVYGYTF. DNA for the CDR3: TGTGCCTGGAGACCTTGGGGTGTCTATGGCTACACCTTC.

The genes are TRBV7-2 and TRBJ2-2; 9 positions agree with TRBD2. CDR3 size: 16 residues. V dropped 5 bases and J dropped 1; count of bases not matched to a gene: 5. Germline V gene lookup returns CDR1 SGHTA and CDR2 FQGNSA. The CDR3 is CASSGYSGGNTGELFF. CDR3 in DNA: TGTGCCAGCAGCGGATATAGCGGGGGGAACACCGGGGAGCTGTTTTTT.

This chain connects TRBV30 to TRBJ2-3, with D perhaps TRBD1 (6 bases). Germline V gene lookup returns CDR1 GTSNPN and CDR2 SVGIG (reference sequence). The CDR3 extends over 19 amino acids. Trimming took 5 bases from V and 1 from J, leaving 28 bases between them. DNA for the CDR3: TGTGCCTGGGGCACCAGCACCTCTACCGGGACAATTCGCACAGATACGCAGTATTTT. This gives the protein CAWGTSTSTGTIRTDTQYF.

The DNA for the CDR3 is TGTGCCAGCAGTTCGTCGGGACAGGGAGCCTATGGCTACACCTTC. The encoded protein is CASSSSGQGAYGYTF. The J gene is TRBJ1-2, the V gene TRBV6-1; 9 positions match TRBD1. The CDR3 is made up of 15 amino acids. Germline V gene data show CDR1 as MNHNS and CDR2 as SASEGT. V was pared by 5 bases and J by 4 bases, with 8 bases of the junction left unmatched.

The gene calls are TRBV9 and TRBJ2-2; TRBD2 matches at 11 bases. This CDR3 has 18 amino acids. Germline CDR1 reads SGDLS; CDR2 reads YYNGEE. Losses at the gene ends were 4 bases for V and 7 bases for J; bases not matched to a gene: 15. The CDR3 loop reads CASSPSSLAGGRSGELFF. The CDR3 bases are TGTGCCAGCAGCCCCTCATCTCTAGCGGGAGGACGGAGCGGGGAGCTGTTTTTT.

V usage is TRBV19 and J usage is TRBJ2-7, with 7 nucleotides matching TRBD1. The CDR3 contains 13 residues. Germline V gene data show CDR1 as LNHDA and CDR2 as SQIVND (reference sequence). V was pared by 5 bases and J by 5 bases, with 6 bases of the junction left unmatched. The CDR3 here is CASSPTGAHEQYF. CDR3 DNA: TGTGCCAGTAGTCCAACAGGGGCCCACGAGCAGTACTTC.

V usage is TRBV2 and J usage is TRBJ2-6; no reliable D call. Germline V gene data show CDR1 as SNHLY and CDR2 as FYNNEI. The CDR3 has 18 residues. V lost 7 bases and J lost 0, with 19 bases in between. The DNA of the CDR3 is TGTGCCAGCATCCGGTGGACCACTTACAACTCTGGGGCCAACGTCCTGACTTTC. Translating gives CASIRWTTYNSGANVLTF.

The V and J genes are TRBV7-2 and TRBJ2-7; 9 bases line up with TRBD1. CDR1 and CDR2 (germline): SGHTA, FQGNSA. With 2 bases clipped from V and 6 bases from J, the junction kept 8 bases outside the gene matches. The CDR3 extends over 15 amino acids. CDR3 protein: CASSLRTGAGGEQYF. DNA for the CDR3: TGTGCCAGCAGCTTAAGGACAGGGGCAGGGGGCGAGCAGTACTTC.

The chain combines TRBV18 with TRBJ1-1; D is ambiguous. Germline V gene sequence: CDR1 KGHSH, CDR2 LQKENI. The V end lost 10 bases, the J end lost 2 bases, and 11 bases lay between the germline ends. CDR3 length: 12 residues. Here the CDR3 DNA reads TGTGCCACTCGGACCCTCAACACTGAAGCTTTCTTT. Its translation is CATRTLNTEAFF.

Of note for this clone: Distinct nucleotide sequences in the sample also encode this CDR3. The rearrangement links TRBV29-1 to TRBJ1-2; D not resolved. Germline V CDR1 and CDR2: SQVTM, ANQGSEA. This CDR3 comprises 14 residues. Trimming stripped 3 bases from V and 0 bases from J, with 11 bases between. The CDR3 DNA is TGCAGCGTTGAGGGTCGGGGAGCTAACTATGGCTACACCTTC. It translates to CSVEGRGANYGYTF.

This clone was recorded only once. J is TRBJ2-3 and V is TRBV9, with TRBD2 matching 15 bases. The CDR3 length is 16 residues. Trimming removed 0 bases from V and 11 bases from J; junction bases left unmatched: 7. Germline CDR1 is SGDLS and CDR2 is YYNGEE. The CDR3 nucleotides are TGTGCCAGCAGCGTAGATGGAGGGACTAGCGGGAGGATGCAGTATTTT. It translates to CASSVDGGTSGRMQYF.

The chain is built from TRBV2 and TRBJ2-1; 9 bases align to TRBD1. The CDR3 is 14 amino acids. CDR1 and CDR2 from the germline V gene are SNHLY and FYNNEI. V shed 6 bases and J 4 bases; nucleotides not matched to a gene: 4. CDR3 sequence: CASREGQGYNEQFF. CDR3 DNA: TGTGCCAGCAGGGAGGGACAGGGTTACAATGAGCAGTTCTTC.

On this clone: This CDR3 is also generated by other DNA sequences in the sample. The chain links TRBV4-3 to TRBJ1-5; no definite D call. CDR1 and CDR2 from the germline V gene are LGHNA and YSLEER. The CDR3 totals 15 residues. Trimming shortened V by 0 bases and J by 0 bases, and 6 bases separated the two germline ends. The CDR3 loop is CASSQEVYSNQPQHF. DNA for the CDR3: TGCGCCAGCAGCCAAGAAGTCTATAGCAATCAGCCCCAGCATTTT.

V usage is TRBV15 and J usage is TRBJ2-3; D gene ambiguous. Trimming shortened V by 0 bases and J by 6 bases, and 10 bases separated the two germline ends. The CDR3 is 14 amino acids. From germline, CDR1 is LNHNV and CDR2 YYDKDF (reference sequence). CDR3 DNA: TGTGCCACCAGCAGAGATCGGCCCCAGGATACGCAGTATTTT. It codes for CATSRDRPQDTQYF.

The chain uses TRBV5-1 and TRBJ2-5; the D is unclear. Germline CDR1 reads SGHRS; CDR2 reads YFSETQ. This CDR3 has 15 amino acids. V was cut by 2 bases and J by 0 bases, with 11 bases left in between. CDR3 protein: CASSFGSGHQETQYF. CDR3 DNA: TGCGCCAGCAGCTTTGGGTCGGGCCACCAAGAGACCCAGTACTTC.

The chain links TRBV28 to TRBJ1-2, with D tentatively TRBD1 (5 bases). This CDR3 spans 14 amino acids. Per the germline V gene, CDR1 is MDHEN and CDR2 is SYDVKM. V was pared by 3 bases and J by 4 bases, with 12 bases between. In nucleotides, the CDR3 is TGTGCCAGCAGTTTCAATCAGGGCGCCTATGGCTACACCTTC. It encodes CASSFNQGAYGYTF.